The rows below give T cell receptor beta chains drawn from one sample of a study of T cells in tumors after PD-1 blockade. Repertoires were generated with immunoSEQ multiplex PCR, while TCRdb's copy carries only in-frame clones and drops some. This sample has around 25,000 clones, with around four fifths found just once. The input for sequencing was PBMCs, taken after anti-PD-1 treatment. All receptors come from a human donor with basal cell carcinoma. The CDR3 runs from the conserved cysteine through the conserved F or W. A D gene is named only where the DNA matches it firmly. Part of the rows lack a size; the others show once, few, many or a class for expanded clones.

abundance,j_gene,v_gene,d_gene,CDR3nt,CDR3aa
NA,TRBJ2-3,TRBV10-3,TRBD2,TGTGCCATCGGAAATCGCCTAGCGGGGGGAAGCACAGATACGCAGTATTTT,CAIGNRLAGGSTDTQYF
NA,TRBJ2-7,TRBV10-3,NA,TGTGCCATCAGTGAAGAGGCACAGGGCTCCTACGAGCAGTACTTC,CAISEEAQGSYEQYF
NA,TRBJ2-4,TRBV5-6,TRBD1,TGTGCCAGCAGCTTGACAGGGGGGAACATTCAGTACTTC,CASSLTGGNIQYF
NA,TRBJ1-2,TRBV3-1/TRBV3-2,TRBD1,TGTGCCAGCAGCCCCTTGGGACAGCAATATGGCTACACCTTC,CASSPLGQQYGYTF
NA,TRBJ2-7,TRBV9,NA,TGTGCCAGCAGCGTGGGCAGGGCAACCCACGAGCAGTACTTC,CASSVGRATHEQYF
NA,TRBJ2-3,TRBV5-1,NA,TGCGCCAGCAGCTTGCACTTAGAAAATACGCAGTATTTT,CASSLHLENTQYF
NA,TRBJ1-5,TRBV15,NA,TGTGCCACCAGCAGAGATCTGGAGGGGATGCAGCCCCAGCATTTT,CATSRDLEGMQPQHF
NA,TRBJ2-3,TRBV6-1,NA,TGTGCCAGCAGTGAGTGGGGCCATACAGATACGCAGTATTTT,CASSEWGHTDTQYF
once,TRBJ2-5,TRBV18,TRBD2,TGTGCCAGCTCACCAACGGGACTAGCGACGGGAAGGCAAGAGACCCAGTACTTC,CASSPTGLATGRQETQYF
NA,TRBJ2-7,TRBV4-1,NA,TGCGCCAGCAGCCCCGCCGGGACCCGGGGGTACGAGCAGTACTTC,CASSPAGTRGYEQYF
NA,TRBJ2-3,TRBV6-6,TRBD1,TGTGCCAGCAGTCGACCGAGGACAGGGGGCAGCACAGATACGCAGTATTTT,CASSRPRTGGSTDTQYF
NA,TRBJ2-7,TRBV9,TRBD2,TGTGCCAGCAGCGTAGCGGCTAGCGGGGGCCTTAGCTCCTACGAGCAGTACTTC,CASSVAASGGLSSYEQYF
NA,TRBJ1-2,TRBV15,TRBD1,TGTGCCACCAGCAGACACGAAGACAGGGTCTCGGGCTACACCTTC,CATSRHEDRVSGYTF
NA,TRBJ1-6,TRBV11-2,NA,TGTGCCAGCAGCTTCCAGACCTTTTACAGGGATGGTAATTCACCCCTCCACTTT,CASSFQTFYRDGNSPLHF
NA,TRBJ1-3,TRBV9,NA,TGTGCCAGCAGCGTAGAAGGAGGGGCTGGAAACACCATATATTTT,CASSVEGGAGNTIYF
NA,TRBJ1-1,TRBV25-1,NA,TGTGCCAGCAGTAATTCGGGAGGTACTGAAGCTTTCTTT,CASSNSGGTEAFF
NA,TRBJ1-5,TRBV30,NA,TGTGCCTGGAGGGGGACAACCGGGAGTAATCAGCCCCAGCATTTT,CAWRGTTGSNQPQHF
NA,TRBJ2-5,TRBV4-1,TRBD1,TGCGCCAGCAGCCAAACGAGGGGACAGGGGGGTCAAGAGACCCAGTACTTC,CASSQTRGQGGQETQYF
NA,TRBJ1-2,TRBV5-4,TRBD1,TGTGCCAGCAGCGTGGACAGGCCGTATGGCTACACCTTC,CASSVDRPYGYTF
NA,TRBJ2-7,TRBV27,TRBD1,TGTGCCAGCAGTCCCACCACAGGGGGAAGGAGCGAGCAGTACTTC,CASSPTTGGRSEQYF
NA,TRBJ2-3,TRBV19,NA,TGTGCCAGTAGTATAGGGCGCTCAGATACGCAGTATTTT,CASSIGRSDTQYF
NA,TRBJ2-7,TRBV7-8,NA,TGTGCCAGCAGCTCCCGAACTAGTGGCGAGCAGTACTTC,CASSSRTSGEQYF
once,TRBJ2-1,TRBV19,TRBD2,TGTGCCAGTAGCTTAGCGGGGGGTCCTTACAATGAGCAGTTCTTC,CASSLAGGPYNEQFF
NA,TRBJ1-2,TRBV19,NA,TGTGCCAGTCGGACACCCAACTATGGCTACACCTTC,CASRTPNYGYTF
NA,TRBJ1-2,TRBV27,TRBD1,TGTGCCAGCAGTGGAACGGGACAGTCAGGGTACACCTTC,CASSGTGQSGYTF
NA,TRBJ1-2,TRBV6-6,NA,TGTGCCAGCATCATGGGGACGGATCCGTATGGCTACACCTTC,CASIMGTDPYGYTF
NA,TRBJ1-1,TRBV13,NA,TGTGCCAGCAGCCTTAGACAGGAAGCTTTCTTT,CASSLRQEAFF
NA,TRBJ2-3,TRBV7-9,NA,TGTGCCAGCAGCTTCCCCGGGGTGGCAGATACGCAGTATTTT,CASSFPGVADTQYF
few,TRBJ1-5,TRBV7-8,TRBD1,TGTGCCAGCAGACCGGACAGGGCTAGCAATCAGCCCCAGCATTTT,CASRPDRASNQPQHF
NA,TRBJ2-6,TRBV19,NA,TGTGCCAGTAGCCCCCGGGGCTCTGGGGCCAACGTCCTGACTTTC,CASSPRGSGANVLTF
NA,TRBJ1-5,TRBV7-8,TRBD1,TGTGCCAGCAGCTTAGCGGCGACAGGGGGGCAGCCCCAGCATTTT,CASSLAATGGQPQHF
NA,TRBJ2-5,TRBV3-1/TRBV3-2,NA,TGTGCCAGCAGCCACCGGACTTCCCAAGAGACCCAGTACTTC,CASSHRTSQETQYF
NA,TRBJ2-7,TRBV7-2,NA,TGTGCCAGCAGCTTATTAAGCGAGCAGTACTTC,CASSLLSEQYF
NA,TRBJ2-7,TRBV6-5,NA,TGTGCCAGCAGTCACGCCATTTCTAGAGGCTACGAGCAGTACTTC,CASSHAISRGYEQYF
few,TRBJ1-4,TRBV10-3,TRBD1,TGTGCCATCAGTGACCCAGGGGGGAACAATGAAAAACTGTTTTTT,CAISDPGGNNEKLFF
NA,TRBJ2-2,TRBV24-1,NA,TGTGCCACCAGCGAACAGGGAAAGGTCGGGGAGCTGTTTTTT,CATSEQGKVGELFF
NA,TRBJ1-2,TRBV28,TRBD1,TGTGCCAGCAGTTCCGGACAGGGGGCGGTCGGCTATGGCTACACCTTC,CASSSGQGAVGYGYTF
NA,TRBJ2-7,TRBV5-4,TRBD1,TGTGCCAGCAGTTGGGACAGGGCCTACGAGCAGTACTTC,CASSWDRAYEQYF
NA,TRBJ2-5,TRBV19,TRBD2,TGTGCCAGTAGGGAATCCGGGACTAGCGGAGAGACCCAGTACTTC,CASRESGTSGETQYF
NA,TRBJ2-4,TRBV7-2,NA,TGTGCCAGCAGCTTAGATTCTAACCGAGACATTCAGTACTTC,CASSLDSNRDIQYF
NA,TRBJ1-2,TRBV19,NA,TGTGCCAGTAAAACAGACAGCCGGAACTATGGCTACACCTTC,CASKTDSRNYGYTF
once,TRBJ2-3,TRBV6-5,TRBD1,TGTGCCAGCATCCCCGGACAGGGATTCGTTGGGCAGTATTTT,CASIPGQGFVGQYF
NA,TRBJ2-3,TRBV7-9,NA,TGTGCCAGCAGCTCACCCGGACCCGTTCTTACGCAGTATTTT,CASSSPGPVLTQYF
NA,TRBJ1-5,TRBV15,TRBD1,TGTGCCACCAGCGCTACAGGGGATAGCAATCAGCCCCAGCATTTT,CATSATGDSNQPQHF
NA,TRBJ1-2,TRBV29-1,TRBD1,TGCAGCGGTGGGACAGACTATGGCTACACCTTC,CSGGTDYGYTF